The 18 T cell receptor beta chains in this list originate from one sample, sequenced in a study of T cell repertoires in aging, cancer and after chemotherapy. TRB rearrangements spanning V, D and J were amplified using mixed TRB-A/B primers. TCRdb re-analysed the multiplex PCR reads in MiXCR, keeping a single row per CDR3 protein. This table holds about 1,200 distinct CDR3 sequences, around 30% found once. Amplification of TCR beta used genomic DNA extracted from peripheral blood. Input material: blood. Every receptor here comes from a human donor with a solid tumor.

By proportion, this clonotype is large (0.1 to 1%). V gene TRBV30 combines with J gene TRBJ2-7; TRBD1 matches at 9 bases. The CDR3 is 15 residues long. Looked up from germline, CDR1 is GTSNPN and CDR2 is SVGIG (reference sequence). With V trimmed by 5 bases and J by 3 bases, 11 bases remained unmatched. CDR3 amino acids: CAWGEWGTGLYEQYF. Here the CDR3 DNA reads TGTGCCTGGGGGGAGTGGGGGACAGGGCTCTACGAGCAGTACTTC.

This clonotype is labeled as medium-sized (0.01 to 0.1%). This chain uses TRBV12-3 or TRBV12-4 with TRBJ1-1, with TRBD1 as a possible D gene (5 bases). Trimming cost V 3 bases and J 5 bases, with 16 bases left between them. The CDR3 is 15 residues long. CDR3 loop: CASSLQAGSGTEAFF. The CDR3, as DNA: TGTGCCAGCAGTTTGCAGGCAGGGAGTGGGACTGAAGCTTTCTTT.

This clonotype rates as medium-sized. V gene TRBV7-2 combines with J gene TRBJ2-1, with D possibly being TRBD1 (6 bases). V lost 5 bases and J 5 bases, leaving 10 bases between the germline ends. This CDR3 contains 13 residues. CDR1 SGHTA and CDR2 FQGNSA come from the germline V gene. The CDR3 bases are TGTGCCAGCAGCCCCTGGACAGACAATGAGCAGTTCTTC. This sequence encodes CASSPWTDNEQFF.

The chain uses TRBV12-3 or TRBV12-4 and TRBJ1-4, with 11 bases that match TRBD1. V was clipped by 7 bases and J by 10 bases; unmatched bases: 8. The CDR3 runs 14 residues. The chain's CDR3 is CASTSGQGGVKLFF. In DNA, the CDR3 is TGTGCCAGCACCTCGGGACAGGGGGGAGTAAAACTGTTTTTT.

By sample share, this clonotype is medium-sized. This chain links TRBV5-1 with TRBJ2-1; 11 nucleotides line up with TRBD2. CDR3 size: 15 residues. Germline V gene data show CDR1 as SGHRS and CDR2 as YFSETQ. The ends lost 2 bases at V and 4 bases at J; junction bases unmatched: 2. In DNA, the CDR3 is TGCGCCAGCAGCTTTAGCGGGGGGGAATACAATGAGCAGTTCTTC. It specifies CASSFSGGEYNEQFF.

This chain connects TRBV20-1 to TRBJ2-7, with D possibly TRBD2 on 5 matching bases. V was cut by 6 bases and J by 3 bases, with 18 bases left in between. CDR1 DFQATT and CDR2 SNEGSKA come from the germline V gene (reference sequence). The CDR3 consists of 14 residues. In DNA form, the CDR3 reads TGCAGTGCCCCCCACCACCCCGGGGACTACGAGCAGTACTTC. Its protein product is CSAPHHPGDYEQYF.

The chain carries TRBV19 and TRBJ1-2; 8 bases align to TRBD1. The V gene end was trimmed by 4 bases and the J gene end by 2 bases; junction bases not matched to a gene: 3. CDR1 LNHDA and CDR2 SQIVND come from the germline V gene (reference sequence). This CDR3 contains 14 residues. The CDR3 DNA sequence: TGTGCCAGTAGTAATCAGGGGGCGAACTATGGCTACACCTTC. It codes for CASSNQGANYGYTF.

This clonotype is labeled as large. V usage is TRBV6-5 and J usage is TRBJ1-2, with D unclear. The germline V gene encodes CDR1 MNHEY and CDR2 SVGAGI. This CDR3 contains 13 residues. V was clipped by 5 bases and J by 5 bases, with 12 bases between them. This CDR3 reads CASSDLGSYGYTF. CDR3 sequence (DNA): TGTGCCAGCAGTGACCTCGGGAGTTATGGCTACACCTTC.

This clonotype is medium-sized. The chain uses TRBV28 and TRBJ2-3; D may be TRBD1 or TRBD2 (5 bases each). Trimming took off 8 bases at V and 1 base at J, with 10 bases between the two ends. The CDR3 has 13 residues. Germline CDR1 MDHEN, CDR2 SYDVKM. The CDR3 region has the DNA TGTGCCAGCCATGTGGGGGGCACAGATACGCAGTATTTT. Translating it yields CASHVGGTDTQYF.

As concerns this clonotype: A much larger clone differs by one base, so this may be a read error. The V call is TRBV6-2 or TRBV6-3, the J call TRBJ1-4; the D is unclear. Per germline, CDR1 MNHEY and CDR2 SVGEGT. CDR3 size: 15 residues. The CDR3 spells CVSRPTRRWDEKLFF. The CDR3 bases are TGTGTCAGCAGACCTACCCGGCGATGGGATGAAAAACTGTTTTTT.

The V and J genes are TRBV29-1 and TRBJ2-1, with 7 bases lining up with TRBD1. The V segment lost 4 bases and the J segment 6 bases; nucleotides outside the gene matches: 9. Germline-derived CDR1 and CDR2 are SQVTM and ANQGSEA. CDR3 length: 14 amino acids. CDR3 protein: CSVGPRQGTNEQFF. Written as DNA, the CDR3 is TGCAGCGTTGGGCCCCGACAGGGAACCAATGAGCAGTTCTTC.

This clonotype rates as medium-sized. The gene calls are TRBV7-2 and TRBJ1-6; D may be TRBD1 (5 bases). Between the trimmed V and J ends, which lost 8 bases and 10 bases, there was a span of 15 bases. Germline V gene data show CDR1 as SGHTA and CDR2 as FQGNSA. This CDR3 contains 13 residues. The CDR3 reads CASHKGLASPLHF. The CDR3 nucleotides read TGTGCCAGCCATAAGGGGCTGGCATCACCCCTCCACTTT.

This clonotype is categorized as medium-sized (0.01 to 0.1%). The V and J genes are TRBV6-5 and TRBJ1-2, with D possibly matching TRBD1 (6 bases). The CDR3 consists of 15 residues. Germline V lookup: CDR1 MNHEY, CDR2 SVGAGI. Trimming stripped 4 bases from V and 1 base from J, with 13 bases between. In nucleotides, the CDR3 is TGTGCCAGCAGTTCTACAGGGAACCGTAACTATGGCTACACCTTC. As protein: CASSSTGNRNYGYTF.

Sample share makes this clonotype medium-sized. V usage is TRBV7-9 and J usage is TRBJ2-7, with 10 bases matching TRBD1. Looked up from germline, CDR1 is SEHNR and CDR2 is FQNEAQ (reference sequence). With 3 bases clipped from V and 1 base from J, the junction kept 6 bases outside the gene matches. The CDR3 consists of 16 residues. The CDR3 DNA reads TGTGCCAGCAGCTTCATCCGGGACAGGGGTTCCTACGAGCAGTACTTC. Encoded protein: CASSFIRDRGSYEQYF.

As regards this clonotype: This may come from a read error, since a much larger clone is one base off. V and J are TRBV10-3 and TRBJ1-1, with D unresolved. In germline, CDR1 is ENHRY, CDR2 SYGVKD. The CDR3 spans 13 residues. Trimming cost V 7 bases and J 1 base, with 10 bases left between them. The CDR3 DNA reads TGTGCCATCAACAGCAGGAGGAACACTGAAGCTTTCTTT. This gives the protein CAINSRRNTEAFF.

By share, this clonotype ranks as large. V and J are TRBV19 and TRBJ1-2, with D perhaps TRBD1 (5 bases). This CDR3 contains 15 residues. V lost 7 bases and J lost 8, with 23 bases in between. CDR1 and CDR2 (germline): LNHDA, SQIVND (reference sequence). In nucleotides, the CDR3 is TGTGCCAGTACCAGAGACCGGGACCCCAGGCAAGGCTACACCTTC. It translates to CASTRDRDPRQGYTF.

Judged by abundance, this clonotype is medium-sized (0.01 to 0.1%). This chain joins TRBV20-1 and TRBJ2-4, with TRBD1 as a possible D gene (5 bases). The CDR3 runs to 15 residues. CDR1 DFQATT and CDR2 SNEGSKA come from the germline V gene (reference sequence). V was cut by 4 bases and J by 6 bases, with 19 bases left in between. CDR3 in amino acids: CSAMETRVYGNIQYF. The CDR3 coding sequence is TGCAGTGCTATGGAGACCAGGGTATACGGAAACATTCAGTACTTC.

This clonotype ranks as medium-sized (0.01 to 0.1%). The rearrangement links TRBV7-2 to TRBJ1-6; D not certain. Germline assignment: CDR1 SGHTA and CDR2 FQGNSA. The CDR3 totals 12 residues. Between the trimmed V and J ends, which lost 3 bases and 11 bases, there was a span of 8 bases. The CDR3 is CASSFWAAPLHF. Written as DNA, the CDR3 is TGTGCCAGCAGCTTTTGGGCGGCACCCCTCCACTTT.